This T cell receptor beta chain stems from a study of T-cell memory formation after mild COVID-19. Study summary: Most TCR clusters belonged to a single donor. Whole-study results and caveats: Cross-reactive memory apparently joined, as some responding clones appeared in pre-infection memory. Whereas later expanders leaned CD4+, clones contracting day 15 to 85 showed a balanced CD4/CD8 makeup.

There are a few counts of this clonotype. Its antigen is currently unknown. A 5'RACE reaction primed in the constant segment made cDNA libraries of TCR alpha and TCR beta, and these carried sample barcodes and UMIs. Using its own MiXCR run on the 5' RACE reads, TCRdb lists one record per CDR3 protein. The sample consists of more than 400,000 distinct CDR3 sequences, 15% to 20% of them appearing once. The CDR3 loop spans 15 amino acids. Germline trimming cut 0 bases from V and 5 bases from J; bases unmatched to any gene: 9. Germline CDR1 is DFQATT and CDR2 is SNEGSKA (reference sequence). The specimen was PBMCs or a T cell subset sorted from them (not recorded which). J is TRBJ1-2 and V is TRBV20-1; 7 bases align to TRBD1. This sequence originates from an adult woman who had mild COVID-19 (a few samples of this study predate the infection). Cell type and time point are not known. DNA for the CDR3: TGCAGTGCTAGAGATGACAGGGCAGAAGAATATGGCTACACCTTC. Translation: CSARDDRAEEYGYTF.